Listed here is a single T cell receptor beta chain. Its antigen is undetermined. The data were obtained in a study of long-term antiretroviral therapy in people with HIV. For the study at large: Some samples came about a decade before the 2015 immediate-ART recommendation, and these were the earliest.

Survey-level resolution applied to immunoSEQ assay v3.0. The data were produced by immunoSEQ multiplex PCR, yet TCRdb's version contains in-frame clones alone and is incomplete. The sample has under 20,000 clones, approximately 72% seen once. Whole-study results and caveats: Post-treatment diversity went higher with ART but stayed below transplant donor controls.

Looked up from germline, CDR1 is LNHDA and CDR2 is SQIVND (reference sequence). The CDR3 is 13 residues long. Losses at the gene ends were 5 bases for V and 7 bases for J; bases not matched to a gene: 4. The chain combines TRBV19 with TRBJ1-4, with 7 bases fitting TRBD1. This specimen consisted of unsorted PBMCs, obtained 0.3 years after starting antiretroviral therapy. The TCR originated in a woman between 50 and 59 years old with HIV. CDR3 in amino acids: CASSLAGGEKLFF. The CDR3 bases are TGTGCCAGTAGTTTAGCAGGGGGTGAAAAACTGTTTTTT.